This TCR beta chain derives from a study of T cell changes during pregnancy in multiple sclerosis. Trimming stripped 4 bases from V and 3 bases from J, with 16 bases between. The CDR3 totals 15 residues. Per the germline V gene, CDR1 is SQVTM and CDR2 is ANQGSEA. Data came from immunoSEQ multiplex PCR; TCRdb stores just in-frame clones and leaves some out. This repertoire shows under 120,000 clones, more than 85% found once; its top ten account for about 3%. This TCR came from a female donor with multiple sclerosis, enrolled in a pregnancy study. The gene calls are TRBV29-1 and TRBJ2-1; D possibly corresponds to TRBD2 (6 bases). This specimen consisted of peripheral blood, obtained after pregnancy. The CDR3 DNA sequence: TGCAGCGTTGGCCCCTTGGCGGGGAACTACAATGAGCAGTTCTTC. Protein sequence: CSVGPLAGNYNEQFF.